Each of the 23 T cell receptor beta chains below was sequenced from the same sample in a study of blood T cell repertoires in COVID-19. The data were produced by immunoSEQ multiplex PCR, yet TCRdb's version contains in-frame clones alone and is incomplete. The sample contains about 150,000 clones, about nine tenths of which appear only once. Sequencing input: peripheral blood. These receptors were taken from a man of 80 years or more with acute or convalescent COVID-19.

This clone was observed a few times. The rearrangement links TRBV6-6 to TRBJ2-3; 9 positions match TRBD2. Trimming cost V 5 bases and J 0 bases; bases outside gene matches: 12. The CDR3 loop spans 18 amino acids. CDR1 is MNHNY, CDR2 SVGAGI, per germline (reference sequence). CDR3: CASSPHPAGGVSTDTQYF. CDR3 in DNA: TGTGCCAGCAGTCCGCATCCGGCGGGAGGGGTAAGCACAGATACGCAGTATTTT.

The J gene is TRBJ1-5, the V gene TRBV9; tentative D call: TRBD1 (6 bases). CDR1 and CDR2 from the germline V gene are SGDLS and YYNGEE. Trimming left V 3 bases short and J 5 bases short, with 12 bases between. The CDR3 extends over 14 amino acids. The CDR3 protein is CASSATGSDQPQHF. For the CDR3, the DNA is TGTGCCAGCAGCGCGACAGGTTCTGATCAGCCCCAGCATTTT.

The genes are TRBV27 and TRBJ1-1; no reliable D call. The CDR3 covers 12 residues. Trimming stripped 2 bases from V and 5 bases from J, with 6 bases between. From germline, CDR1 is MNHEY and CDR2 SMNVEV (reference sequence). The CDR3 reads CASSLRGTEAFF. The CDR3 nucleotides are TGTGCCAGCAGTTTAAGAGGAACTGAAGCTTTCTTT.

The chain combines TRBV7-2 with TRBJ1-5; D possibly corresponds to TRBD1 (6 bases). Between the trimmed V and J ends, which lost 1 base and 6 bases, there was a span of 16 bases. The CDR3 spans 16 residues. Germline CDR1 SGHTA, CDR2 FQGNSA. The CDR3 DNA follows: TGTGCCAGCAGCTTAGAGGCAACGACAGGTTTTCAGCCCCAGCATTTT. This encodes CASSLEATTGFQPQHF.

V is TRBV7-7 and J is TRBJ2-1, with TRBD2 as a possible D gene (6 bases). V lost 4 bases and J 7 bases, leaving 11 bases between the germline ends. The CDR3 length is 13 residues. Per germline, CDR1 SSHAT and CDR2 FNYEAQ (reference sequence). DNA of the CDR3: TGTGCCAGCAGCTCCGGGACTCCTAATGAGCAGTTCTTC. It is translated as CASSSGTPNEQFF.

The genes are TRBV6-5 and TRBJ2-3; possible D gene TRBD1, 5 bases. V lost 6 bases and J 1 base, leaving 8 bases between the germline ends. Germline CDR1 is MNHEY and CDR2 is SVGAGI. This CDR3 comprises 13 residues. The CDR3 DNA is TGTGCCAGCAGGTTACAGGGCACAGATACGCAGTATTTT. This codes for CASRLQGTDTQYF.

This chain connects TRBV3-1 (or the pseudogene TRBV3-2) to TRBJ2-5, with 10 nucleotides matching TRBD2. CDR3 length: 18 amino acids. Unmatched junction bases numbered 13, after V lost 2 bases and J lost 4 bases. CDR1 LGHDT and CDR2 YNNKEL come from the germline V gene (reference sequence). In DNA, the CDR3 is TGTGCCAGCAGCCAAATTGGACTAGCGGCTATGGGAGGAGAGACCCAGTACTTC. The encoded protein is CASSQIGLAAMGGETQYF.

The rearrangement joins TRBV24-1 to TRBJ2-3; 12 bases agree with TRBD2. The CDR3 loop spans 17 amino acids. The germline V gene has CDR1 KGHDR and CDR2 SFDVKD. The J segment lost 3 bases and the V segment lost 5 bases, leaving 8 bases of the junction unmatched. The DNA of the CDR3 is TGTGCCACCAGTGCCCAGACTAGCGGGGGACGGACAGATACGCAGTATTTT. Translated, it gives CATSAQTSGGRTDTQYF.

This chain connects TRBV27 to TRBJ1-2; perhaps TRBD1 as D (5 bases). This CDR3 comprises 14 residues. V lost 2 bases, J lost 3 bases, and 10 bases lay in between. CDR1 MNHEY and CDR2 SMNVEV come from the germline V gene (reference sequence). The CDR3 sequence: CASSLGGKDYGYTF. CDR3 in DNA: TGTGCCAGCAGTTTAGGGGGGAAGGACTATGGCTACACCTTC.

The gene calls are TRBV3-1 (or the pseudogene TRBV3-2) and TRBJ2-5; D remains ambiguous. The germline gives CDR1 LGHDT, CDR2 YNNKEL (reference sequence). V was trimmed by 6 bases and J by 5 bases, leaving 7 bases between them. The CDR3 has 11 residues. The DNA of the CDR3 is TGTGCCAGCAGACACACGGAGACCCAGTACTTC. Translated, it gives CASRHTETQYF.

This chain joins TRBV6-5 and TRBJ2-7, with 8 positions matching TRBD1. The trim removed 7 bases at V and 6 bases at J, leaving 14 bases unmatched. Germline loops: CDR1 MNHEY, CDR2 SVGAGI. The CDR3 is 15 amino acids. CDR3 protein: CASTIGGTGFGEQYF. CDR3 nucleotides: TGTGCCAGCACCATTGGAGGGACAGGTTTTGGCGAGCAGTACTTC.

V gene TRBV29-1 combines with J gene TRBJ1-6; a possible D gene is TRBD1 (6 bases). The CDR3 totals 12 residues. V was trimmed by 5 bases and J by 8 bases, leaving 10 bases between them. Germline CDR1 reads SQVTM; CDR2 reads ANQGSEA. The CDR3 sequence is CSVRDIDSPLHF. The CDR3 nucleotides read TGCAGCGTTCGGGACATAGATTCACCCCTCCACTTT.

This CDR3 reads CASSLGAQSKNIQYF. The CDR3 DNA follows: TGTGCCAGCAGCCTAGGGGCCCAATCCAAAAACATTCAGTACTTC. The chain uses TRBV3-1 (or the pseudogene TRBV3-2) and TRBJ2-4; D possibly corresponds to TRBD1 (5 bases). This CDR3 comprises 15 residues. The germline V gene encodes CDR1 LGHDT and CDR2 YNNKEL (reference sequence). The V gene lost 4 bases and the J gene lost 2 bases, with 12 bases spanning the gap.

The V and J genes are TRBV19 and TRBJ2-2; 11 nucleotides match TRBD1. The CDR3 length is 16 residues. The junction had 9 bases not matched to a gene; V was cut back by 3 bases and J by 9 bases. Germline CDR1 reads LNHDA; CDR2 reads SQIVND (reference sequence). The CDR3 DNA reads TGTGCCAGTAGTATTCGGACAGGGGGCGAAACGCGGGAGCTGTTTTTT. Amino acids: CASSIRTGGETRELFF. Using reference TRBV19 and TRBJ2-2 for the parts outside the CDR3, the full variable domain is DGGITQSPKYLFRKEGQNVTLSCEQNLNHDAMYWYRQDPGQGLRLIYYSQIVNDFQKGDIAEGYSVSREKKESFPLTVTSAQKNPTAFYLCASSIRTGGETRELFFGEGSRLTVL.

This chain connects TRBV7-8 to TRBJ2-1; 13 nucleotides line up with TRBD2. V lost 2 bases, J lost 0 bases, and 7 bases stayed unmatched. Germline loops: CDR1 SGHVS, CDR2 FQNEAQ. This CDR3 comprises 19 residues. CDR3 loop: CASSLLWGLAGNSYNEQFF. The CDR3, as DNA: TGTGCCAGCAGCTTACTCTGGGGACTAGCGGGGAACTCCTACAATGAGCAGTTCTTC. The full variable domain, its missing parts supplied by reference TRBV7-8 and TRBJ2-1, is GAGVSQSPRYKVAKRGQDVALRCDPISGHVSLFWYQQALGQGPEFLTYFQNEAQLDKSGLPSDRFFAERPEGSVSTLKIQRTQQEDSAVYLCASSLLWGLAGNSYNEQFFGPGTRLTVL.

In DNA form, the CDR3 reads TGTGCCAGCAGTTTAAACAGGGGCAATGGCTACACCTTC. Its translation: CASSLNRGNGYTF. J is TRBJ1-2 and V is TRBV27; 7 bases agree with TRBD1. The CDR3 loop spans 13 amino acids. Germline CDR1 is MNHEY and CDR2 is SMNVEV (reference sequence). V shed 2 bases and J 6 bases; nucleotides not matched to a gene: 3.

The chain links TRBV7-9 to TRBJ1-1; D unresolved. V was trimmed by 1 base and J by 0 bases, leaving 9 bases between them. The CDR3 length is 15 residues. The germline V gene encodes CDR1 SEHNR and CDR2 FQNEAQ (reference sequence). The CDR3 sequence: CASSLVSRMNTEAFF. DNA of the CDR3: TGTGCCAGCAGCTTAGTTTCGCGGATGAACACTGAAGCTTTCTTT.

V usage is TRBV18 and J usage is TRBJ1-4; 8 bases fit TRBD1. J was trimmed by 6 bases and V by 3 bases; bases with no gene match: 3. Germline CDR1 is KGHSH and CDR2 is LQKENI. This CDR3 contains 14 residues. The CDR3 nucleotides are TGTGCCAGCTCACCCAACAGGGGGGATGAAAAACTGTTTTTT. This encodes CASSPNRGDEKLFF.

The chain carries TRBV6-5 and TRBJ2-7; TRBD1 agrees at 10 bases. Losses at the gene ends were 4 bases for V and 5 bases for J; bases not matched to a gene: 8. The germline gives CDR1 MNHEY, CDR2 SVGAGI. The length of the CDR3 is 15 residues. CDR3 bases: TGTGCCAGCAGTTTGCAGGGACAGGGGATCAACGAGCAGTACTTC. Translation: CASSLQGQGINEQYF.

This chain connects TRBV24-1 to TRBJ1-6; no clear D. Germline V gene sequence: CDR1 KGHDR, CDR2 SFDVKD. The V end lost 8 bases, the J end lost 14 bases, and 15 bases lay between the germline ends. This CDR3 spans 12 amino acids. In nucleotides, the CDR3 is TGTGCCACCAAGGCCGACACCGCGTCCCTCCACTTT. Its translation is CATKADTASLHF.

DNA of the CDR3: TGTGCCAGCAGCCAAGATCAAAGAAAAGGGACAGGGAACACCGGGGAGCTGTTTTTT. Translating it yields CASSQDQRKGTGNTGELFF. This chain links TRBV4-2 with TRBJ2-2, with 8 positions matching TRBD1. The ends lost 0 bases at V and 1 base at J; junction bases unmatched: 10. Germline V gene lookup returns CDR1 LGHNA and CDR2 YNFKEQ. This CDR3 contains 19 residues.

As DNA, the CDR3 is TGTGCCAGCAGCTTGATGGGGCCTCGGGAGACCCAGTACTTC. It codes for CASSLMGPRETQYF. This sequence joins TRBV5-4 and TRBJ2-5; TRBD1 is a possible D gene (5 bases). CDR1 and CDR2 from the germline V gene are SGHNT and YYREEE (reference sequence). The CDR3 has 14 amino acids. V gave up 1 base and J gave up 5 bases, with 12 bases separating them.

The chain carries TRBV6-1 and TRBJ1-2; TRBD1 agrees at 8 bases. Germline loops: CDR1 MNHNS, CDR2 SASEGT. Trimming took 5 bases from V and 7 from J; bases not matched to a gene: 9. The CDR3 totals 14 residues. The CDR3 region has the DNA TGTGCCAGCAGTTCTCCCACAGGGGGGTCTGGCTACACCTTC. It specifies CASSSPTGGSGYTF.